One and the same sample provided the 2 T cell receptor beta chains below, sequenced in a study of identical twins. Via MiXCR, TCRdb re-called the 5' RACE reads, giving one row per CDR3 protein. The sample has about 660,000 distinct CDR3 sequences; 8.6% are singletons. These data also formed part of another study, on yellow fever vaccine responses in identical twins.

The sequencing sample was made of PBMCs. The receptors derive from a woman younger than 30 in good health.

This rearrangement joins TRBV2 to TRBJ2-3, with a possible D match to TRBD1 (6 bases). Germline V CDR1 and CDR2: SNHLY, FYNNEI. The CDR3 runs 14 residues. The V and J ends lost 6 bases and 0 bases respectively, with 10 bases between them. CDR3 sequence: CASRGDTSTDTQYF. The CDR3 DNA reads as TGTGCCAGCAGAGGGGACACGAGCACAGATACGCAGTATTTT.

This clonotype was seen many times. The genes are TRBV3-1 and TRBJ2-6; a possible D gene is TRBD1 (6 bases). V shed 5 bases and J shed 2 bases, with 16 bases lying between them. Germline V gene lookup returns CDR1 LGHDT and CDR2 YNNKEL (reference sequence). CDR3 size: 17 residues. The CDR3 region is CASSKPQGLPGANVLTF. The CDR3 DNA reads TGTGCCAGCAGCAAGCCCCAGGGGCTACCTGGGGCCAACGTCCTGACTTTC.